A single sample gave rise to the 5 T cell receptor beta chains below, sequenced in a study of cytomegalovirus exposure and HLA in healthy donors. Primers: 60 Vbeta forward and 13 Jbeta reverse. Method: immunoSEQ multiplex PCR; TCRdb's copy keeps in-frame clones and lacks some. The table has 130,000 or so clones, around 80% seen once. The sample comprised PBMCs. The receptors originated from a man aged 25 to 40 in good health and CMV-seronegative.

This clone was observed a few times. The chain recombines TRBV27 with TRBJ1-1; 9 bases are shared with TRBD1. J was trimmed by 9 bases and V by 3 bases; bases with no gene match: 2. This CDR3 has 12 amino acids. The V gene's germline CDR1 is MNHEY and CDR2 SMNVEV (reference sequence). The CDR3 DNA follows: TGTGCCAGCAGTTTCAACAGGGGGCAAGCTTTCTTT. Its translation: CASSFNRGQAFF.

The J gene is TRBJ2-5, the V gene TRBV7-6; 8 bases agree with TRBD1. V dropped 0 bases and J dropped 4; count of bases not matched to a gene: 4. The CDR3 totals 15 residues. Germline lookup yields CDR1 SGHVS and CDR2 FNYEAQ. The CDR3 DNA is TGTGCCAGCAGCTTAGCACAGGGGGGCCCAGAGACCCAGTACTTC. Translating it yields CASSLAQGGPETQYF.

The rearrangement uses TRBV29-1 and TRBJ2-7, with TRBD1 matching over 9 bases. This CDR3 comprises 18 residues. V was pared by 4 bases and J by 0 bases, with 16 bases of the junction left unmatched. Germline-derived CDR1 and CDR2 are SQVTM and ANQGSEA. This CDR3 is CSVGHRGHGGVGSYEQYF. The DNA for the CDR3 is TGCAGCGTTGGGCACAGGGGGCACGGAGGGGTGGGCTCCTACGAGCAGTACTTC.

The chain couples TRBV5-1 to TRBJ1-2, with 10 bases identical to TRBD1. The CDR3 contains 15 residues. The trim removed 0 bases at V and 6 bases at J, leaving 5 bases unmatched. Germline V CDR1 and CDR2: SGHRS, YFSETQ. The CDR3 DNA sequence: TGCGCCAGCAGCTTGGGCTCCGGGACAGGGGATGGCTACACCTTC. Translating it yields CASSLGSGTGDGYTF.

This clone appeared a few times. J is TRBJ2-4 and V is TRBV6-6; D gene uncertain. The CDR3 extends over 12 amino acids. Per the germline V gene, CDR1 is MNHNY and CDR2 is SVGAGI (reference sequence). V dropped 6 bases and J dropped 11 bases, with 14 bases sitting between them. The CDR3 here is CASSRRGEFQYF. The CDR3 region has the DNA TGTGCCAGCAGCCGCCGCGGAGAGTTTCAGTACTTC.